These 13 T cell receptor beta chains were sequenced from one sample in a study of cytomegalovirus exposure and HLA in healthy donors. The study ran its PCR with 60 Vbeta and 13 Jbeta primers. Libraries were prepared by immunoSEQ multiplex PCR; TCRdb keeps only in-frame clonotypes and omits some of them. The listing contains 150,000 or so clones. Sequencing was performed on PBMCs. The receptors were sampled from a woman between 45 and 65 years old in good health and CMV-seronegative.

The CDR3 loop is CASSSGARTGDTGELFF. The CDR3 DNA reads as TGTGCCAGCAGCTCCGGTGCCCGGACAGGGGACACCGGGGAGCTGTTTTTT. V and J are TRBV7-2 and TRBJ2-2; 9 bases match TRBD1. The CDR3 contains 17 residues. V shed 4 bases and J 3 bases; nucleotides not matched to a gene: 9. Germline V gene sequence: CDR1 SGHTA, CDR2 FQGNSA.

V usage is TRBV18 and J usage is TRBJ2-7; D is unresolved. V lost 3 bases and J lost 3, with 15 bases in between. CDR3 length equals 15 residues. Germline CDR1 and CDR2: KGHSH and LQKENI. The DNA for the CDR3 is TGTGCCAGCTCACCTTCCTTACAGTTGGTCTACGAGCAGTACTTC. Translating gives CASSPSLQLVYEQYF.

V usage is TRBV7-9 and J usage is TRBJ2-2, with a weak D call TRBD2 (5 bases). The CDR3 length is 17 residues. V lost 1 base and J 0 bases, leaving 12 bases between the germline ends. In germline, CDR1 is SEHNR, CDR2 FQNEAQ (reference sequence). CDR3 region: CASSLVKGESNTGELFF. CDR3 sequence (DNA): TGTGCCAGCAGCTTAGTAAAGGGAGAGTCGAACACCGGGGAGCTGTTTTTT.

This chain uses TRBV11-3 with TRBJ2-1, with D possibly being TRBD1 (6 bases). The germline V and J ends were trimmed by 8 bases and 3 bases, with 17 bases remaining between them. There are 15 residues in the CDR3. Germline CDR1 SGHNT, CDR2 YENEEA. CDR3 region: CASQRTGSVYNEQFF. The CDR3 DNA reads TGTGCCAGCCAACGTACAGGGAGTGTCTACAATGAGCAGTTCTTC.

This chain uses TRBV30 with TRBJ1-6; 9 nucleotides agree with TRBD1. V gave up 4 bases and J gave up 7 bases; unmatched junction bases: 14. The germline V gene encodes CDR1 GTSNPN and CDR2 SVGIG (reference sequence). This CDR3 region has 17 residues. The CDR3 nucleotides read TGTGCCTGGACCCCAGACAGGGGGGTGTTAGGGAATTCACCCCTCCACTTT. Protein product: CAWTPDRGVLGNSPLHF.

This chain uses TRBV4-2 with TRBJ2-1; 15 bases agree with TRBD2. The CDR3 consists of 16 residues. CDR1 and CDR2 from the germline V gene are LGHNA and YNFKEQ. V lost 3 bases, J lost 7 bases, and 4 bases stayed unmatched. The CDR3 spells CASSHYGLAGGNEQFF. The CDR3 nucleotides read TGTGCCAGCAGCCATTACGGACTAGCGGGAGGGAATGAGCAGTTCTTC.

The chain joins TRBV15 to TRBJ1-4; D uncertain. The V and J ends lost 0 bases and 13 bases respectively, with 21 bases between them. The germline CDR1 and CDR2 sequences are LNHNV and YYDKDF (reference sequence). This CDR3 has 16 residues. The CDR3 loop reads CATSRDTPADRMRLFF. CDR3 coding DNA: TGTGCCACCAGCAGAGATACTCCGGCGGATCGGATGAGACTGTTTTTT.

The rearrangement links TRBV2 to TRBJ2-2, with TRBD1 identical over 7 bases. V lost 2 bases and J lost 3; bases outside the gene matches: 3. This CDR3 is built from 15 residues. Germline V gene lookup returns CDR1 SNHLY and CDR2 FYNNEI. CDR3 in DNA: TGTGCCAGCAGTGAATATGGACAGGACACCGGGGAGCTGTTTTTT. It yields the protein CASSEYGQDTGELFF. The full variable domain, its missing parts supplied by reference TRBV2 and TRBJ2-2, is EPEVTQTPSHQVTQMGQEVILRCVPISNHLYFYWYRQILGQKVEFLVSFYNNEISEKSEIFDDQFSVERPDGSNFTLKIRSTKLEDSAMYFCASSEYGQDTGELFFGEGSRLTVL.

The CDR3 protein is CASSPRTGQGALNAFF. DNA for the CDR3: TGTGCCAGCAGCCCAAGAACGGGACAGGGGGCTCTGAATGCTTTCTTT. V gene TRBV7-9 combines with J gene TRBJ1-1; 12 bases map to TRBD1. Germline V CDR1 and CDR2: SEHNR, FQNEAQ (reference sequence). The CDR3 contains 16 residues. V was clipped by 5 bases and J by 11 bases; unmatched bases: 15. Full variable domain (outside the CDR3, taken from reference TRBV7-9 and TRBJ1-1): DTGVSQNPRHKITKRGQNVTFRCDPISEHNRLYWYRQTLGQGPEFLTYFQNEAQLEKSRLLSDRFSAERPKGSFSTLEIQRTEQGDSAMYLCASSPRTGQGALNAFFGQGTRLTVV.

The chain is built from TRBV28 and TRBJ1-4, with D unclear. Deletions cut 5 bases from V and 4 bases from J, with 14 bases between. Looked up from germline, CDR1 is MDHEN and CDR2 is SYDVKM. The CDR3 contains 15 residues. The chain's CDR3 is CASSPTGVFNEKLFF. The CDR3 DNA sequence: TGTGCCAGCAGTCCCACGGGTGTGTTTAATGAAAAACTGTTTTTT.

On this clone: The junction differs from germline at one of its ends, possibly a read error. Here the CDR3 DNA reads TGCGCCAGCAGCTTGGAAATCGGGACAAGGAATCGGTTTGCCTTC. Protein: CASSLEIGTRNRFAF. V and J are TRBV5-1 and TRBJ1-2; maybe TRBD1 (6 bases). The CDR3 sequence is 15 residues long. From germline, CDR1 is SGHRS and CDR2 YFSETQ.

The V and J genes are TRBV3-1 (or the pseudogene TRBV3-2) and TRBJ2-7; D gene ambiguous. V shed 8 bases and J shed 6 bases, with 5 bases lying between them. Germline V CDR1 and CDR2: LGHDT, YNNKEL (reference sequence). There are 9 residues in the CDR3. The chain's CDR3 is CASLPEQYF. CDR3 nucleotide sequence: TGTGCCAGCCTACCCGAGCAGTACTTC.

The V gene is TRBV14, the J gene TRBJ2-2; 7 bases are a match to TRBD2. Germline assignment: CDR1 SGHDN and CDR2 FVKESK. J was trimmed by 7 bases and V by 7 bases; bases with no gene match: 12. There are 15 residues in the CDR3. CDR3 sequence reads: CASTPLRGGIGELFF. The CDR3 bases are TGTGCCAGCACCCCCTTGCGGGGAGGGATCGGGGAGCTGTTTTTT. Variable domain in full (rest from reference TRBV14 and TRBJ2-2): EAGVTQFPSHSVIEKGQTVTLRCDPISGHDNLYWYRRVMGKEIKFLLHFVKESKQDESGMPNNRFLAERTGGTYSTLKVQPAELEDSGVYFCASTPLRGGIGELFFGEGSRLTVL.